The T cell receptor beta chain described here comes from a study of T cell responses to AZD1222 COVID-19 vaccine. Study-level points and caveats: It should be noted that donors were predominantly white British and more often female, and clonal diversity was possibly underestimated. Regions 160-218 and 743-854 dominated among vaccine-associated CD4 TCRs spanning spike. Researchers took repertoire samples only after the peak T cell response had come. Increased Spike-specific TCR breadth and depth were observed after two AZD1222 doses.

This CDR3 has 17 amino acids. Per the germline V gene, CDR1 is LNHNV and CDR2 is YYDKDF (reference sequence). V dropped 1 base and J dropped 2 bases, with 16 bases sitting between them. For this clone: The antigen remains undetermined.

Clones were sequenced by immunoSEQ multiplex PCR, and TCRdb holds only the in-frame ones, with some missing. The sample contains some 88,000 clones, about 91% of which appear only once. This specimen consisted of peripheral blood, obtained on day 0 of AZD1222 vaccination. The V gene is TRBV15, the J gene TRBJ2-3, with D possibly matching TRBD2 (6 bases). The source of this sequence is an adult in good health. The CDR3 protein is CATSRGPVSGNTDTQYF. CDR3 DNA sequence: TGTGCCACCAGCAGAGGGCCCGTTAGCGGAAACACAGATACGCAGTATTTT.